The 6 T cell receptor beta chains presented below share a single source sample, sequenced in a study of T-cell reconstitution after alpha-beta-depleted transplantation in children. TCRbeta library construction was performed incorporating unique molecular identifiers. Using its own MiXCR run on the PCR reads, TCRdb lists one record per CDR3 protein. The sample has about 610,000 distinct CDR3 sequences; about 10% are singletons. Sequenced material: PBMCs from the stem cell graft donor, taken from the stem cell graft. The receptors here all came from a human donor who donated a stem cell graft to a child with acute myeloid leukemia.

Ten or more counts support this clonotype. This chain connects TRBV29-1 to TRBJ2-5; a possible D gene is TRBD1 (6 bases). The CDR3 has 14 amino acids. Trimming pared 7 bases from V and 4 bases from J, leaving 19 bases between. The germline V gene has CDR1 SQVTM and CDR2 ANQGSEA. The DNA of the CDR3 is TGCAGCGCTGACAGGCTCGGGGCGCTAGAGACCCAGTACTTC. This sequence encodes CSADRLGALETQYF.

This clonotype was observed a few times. The chain uses TRBV5-1 and TRBJ1-2, with 9 bases aligning to TRBD1. The CDR3 contains 14 residues. CDR1 is SGHRS and CDR2 is YFSETQ in the germline V gene. With 3 bases clipped from V and 5 bases from J, the junction kept 5 bases outside the gene matches. The CDR3 DNA reads TGCGCCAGCAGCTCACAGGGGGCTGAATATGGCTACACCTTC. Translation: CASSSQGAEYGYTF. Together with reference TRBV5-1 and TRBJ1-2, the CDR3 gives the full variable domain: KAGVTQTPRYLIKTRGQQVTLSCSPISGHRSVSWYQQTPGQGLQFLFEYFSETQRNKGNFPGRFSGRQFSNSRSEMNVSTLELGDSALYLCASSSQGAEYGYTFGSGTRLTVV.

The chain employs TRBV6-4 and TRBJ1-1; 7 bases map to TRBD1. There are 14 residues in the CDR3. The V and J ends lost 7 bases and 7 bases, in that order; junction bases with no gene match: 12. CDR1 is MRHNA and CDR2 is SNTAGT in the germline V gene. CDR3 loop: CASKEQGSAGEAFF. The CDR3 DNA is TGTGCCAGCAAAGAACAGGGGAGCGCGGGTGAAGCTTTCTTT.

The genes are TRBV10-3 and TRBJ2-1; 7 bases agree with TRBD2. Germline V gene sequence: CDR1 ENHRY, CDR2 SYGVKD. The CDR3 consists of 19 residues. J gave up 3 bases and V 5 bases, and 19 bases lay outside the gene matches. The CDR3 loop reads CAISKGQRAGGSFYNEQFF. The CDR3 bases are TGTGCCATCAGTAAAGGGCAAAGAGCTGGCGGGAGTTTCTACAATGAGCAGTTCTTC.

This clonotype was observed a few times. V is TRBV12-3 or TRBV12-4 and J is TRBJ2-3; 16 positions match TRBD2. This CDR3 is built from 19 residues. Trimming took 7 bases from V and 0 from J; bases not matched to a gene: 10. CDR3 sequence (DNA): TGTGCCAGCATCGGGACTAGCGGGAGGGCTACATTTAGCACAGATACGCAGTATTTT. It is translated as CASIGTSGRATFSTDTQYF.

This chain connects TRBV7-9 to TRBJ1-4, with no clear D. The CDR3 has 14 amino acids. V was shortened by 5 bases and J by 0 bases, with 7 bases between the two germline ends. From germline, CDR1 is SEHNR and CDR2 FQNEAQ (reference sequence). In DNA, the CDR3 is TGTGCCAGCAGCCAAAGATCAACTAATGAAAAACTGTTTTTT. This translates into CASSQRSTNEKLFF.